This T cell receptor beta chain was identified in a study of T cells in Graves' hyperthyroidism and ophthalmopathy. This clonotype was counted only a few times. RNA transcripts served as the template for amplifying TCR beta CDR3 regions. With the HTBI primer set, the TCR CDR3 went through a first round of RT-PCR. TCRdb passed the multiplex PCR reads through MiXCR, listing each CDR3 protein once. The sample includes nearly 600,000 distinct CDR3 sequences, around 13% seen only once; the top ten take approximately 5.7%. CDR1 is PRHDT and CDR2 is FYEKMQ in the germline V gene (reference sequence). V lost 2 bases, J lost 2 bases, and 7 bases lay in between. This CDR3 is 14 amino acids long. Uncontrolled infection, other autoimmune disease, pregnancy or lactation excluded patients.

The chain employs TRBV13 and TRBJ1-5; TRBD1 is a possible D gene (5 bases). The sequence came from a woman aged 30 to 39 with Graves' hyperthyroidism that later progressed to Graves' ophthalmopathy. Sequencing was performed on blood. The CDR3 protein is CASSLTQGNQPQHF. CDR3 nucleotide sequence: TGTGCCAGCAGCTTAACACAGGGCAATCAGCCCCAGCATTTT.